Sequencing of this T cell receptor (beta chain) was carried out in a study of identical twins. Carrying unique molecular identifiers, the cDNA also gained a universal primer site through template switching. From the 5' RACE reads, TCRdb called clonotypes with MiXCR, one entry per CDR3 protein. The sample records roughly 1.6 million distinct CDR3 sequences, less than 40% being singletons. The length of the CDR3 is 15 residues. V gave up 6 bases and J gave up 0 bases; unmatched junction bases: 6. CDR1 is SNHLY, CDR2 FYNNEI, per germline. Study results and caveats: Out-of-frame alpha sequences common to twins exhibited a surplus of low generation probability. Beta out-of-frame sequences showed weaker excess twin sharing. Out-of-frame sharing of TCR alpha in monozygotic twins was underestimated by models.

On this clonotype: Its antigen is undetermined.

The source of this sequence is a newborn girl in good health. This chain uses TRBV2 with TRBJ1-1, with 8 positions matching TRBD1. Sequencing used cord blood. This chain's CDR3 is CASRRGGQVNTEAFF. In DNA, the CDR3 is TGTGCCAGCAGGCGGGGGGGACAGGTGAACACTGAAGCTTTCTTT. Based on the CDR3 plus reference TRBV2 and TRBJ1-1, the full variable domain is EPEVTQTPSHQVTQMGQEVILRCVPISNHLYFYWYRQILGQKVEFLVSFYNNEISEKSEIFDDQFSVERPDGSNFTLKIRSTKLEDSAMYFCASRRGGQVNTEAFFGQGTRLTVV.